Given below is one T cell receptor beta chain in context. The PCR used 60 Vbeta and 13 Jbeta primers. Assay used: immunoSEQ multiplex PCR; TCRdb lists only in-frame clones, some missing. The repertoire holds some 190,000 clones, approximately 80% seen once, with 2.4% in the top ten. The CDR3 loop spans 12 amino acids. Losses at the gene ends were 7 bases for V and 8 bases for J; bases not matched to a gene: 8. Germline-derived CDR1 and CDR2 are SQVTM and ANQGSEA. The data belong to a study of cytomegalovirus exposure and HLA in healthy donors. What was sequenced was PBMCs. The TCR sequence derives from a male donor in good health and CMV-seronegative. The rearrangement uses TRBV29-1 and TRBJ1-2; TRBD1 matches 9 bases. DNA of the CDR3: TGCAGCGGGGGACAGGGAGGAGAAGGCTACACCTTC. Translation: CSGGQGGEGYTF. The variable domain in full, with the rest retrieved from reference TRBV29-1 and TRBJ1-2, is SAVISQKPSRDICQRGTSLTIQCQVDSQVTMMFWYRQQPGQSLTLIATANQGSEATYESGFVIDKFPISRPNLTFSTLTVSNMSPEDSSIYLCSGGQGGEGYTFGSGTRLTVV.